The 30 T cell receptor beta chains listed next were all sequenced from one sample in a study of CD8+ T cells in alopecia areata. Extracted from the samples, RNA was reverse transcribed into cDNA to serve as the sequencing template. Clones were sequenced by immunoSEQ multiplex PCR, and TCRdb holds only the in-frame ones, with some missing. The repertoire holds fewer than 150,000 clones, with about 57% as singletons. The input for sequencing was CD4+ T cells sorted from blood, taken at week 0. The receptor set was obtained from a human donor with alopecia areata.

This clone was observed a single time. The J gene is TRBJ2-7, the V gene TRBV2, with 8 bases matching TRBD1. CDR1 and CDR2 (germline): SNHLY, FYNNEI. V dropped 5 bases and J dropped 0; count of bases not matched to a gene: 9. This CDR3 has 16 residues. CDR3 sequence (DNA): TGTGCCAGCAGTTTAGCAGGGACAGGAATCTCCTACGAGCAGTACTTC. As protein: CASSLAGTGISYEQYF.

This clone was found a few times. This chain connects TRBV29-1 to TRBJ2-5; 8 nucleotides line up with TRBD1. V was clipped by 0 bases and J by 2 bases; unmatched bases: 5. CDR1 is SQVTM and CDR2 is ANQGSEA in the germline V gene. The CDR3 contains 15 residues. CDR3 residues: CSVEDLYRGQETQYF. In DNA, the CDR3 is TGCAGCGTTGAAGACCTTTACAGGGGGCAAGAGACCCAGTACTTC.

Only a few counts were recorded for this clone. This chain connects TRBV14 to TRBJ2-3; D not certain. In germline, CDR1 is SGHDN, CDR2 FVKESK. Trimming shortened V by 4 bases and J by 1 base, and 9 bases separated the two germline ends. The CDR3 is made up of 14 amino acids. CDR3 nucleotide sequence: TGTGCCAGCAGCCGGGATTACCGCACAGATACGCAGTATTTT. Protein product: CASSRDYRTDTQYF.

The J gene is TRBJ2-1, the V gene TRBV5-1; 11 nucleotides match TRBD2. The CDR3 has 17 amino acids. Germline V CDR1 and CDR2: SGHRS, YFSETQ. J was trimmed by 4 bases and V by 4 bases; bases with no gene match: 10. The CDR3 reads CASSISTGTSGYNEQFF. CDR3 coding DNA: TGCGCCAGCAGCATATCTACCGGGACTAGCGGATACAATGAGCAGTTCTTC.

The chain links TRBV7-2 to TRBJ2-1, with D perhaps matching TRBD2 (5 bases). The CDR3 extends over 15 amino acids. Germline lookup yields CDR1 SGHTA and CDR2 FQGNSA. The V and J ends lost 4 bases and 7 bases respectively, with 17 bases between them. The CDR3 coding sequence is TGTGCCAGCAGCTCCCCGACTACGTTCGGAAATGAGCAGTTCTTC. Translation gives CASSSPTTFGNEQFF.

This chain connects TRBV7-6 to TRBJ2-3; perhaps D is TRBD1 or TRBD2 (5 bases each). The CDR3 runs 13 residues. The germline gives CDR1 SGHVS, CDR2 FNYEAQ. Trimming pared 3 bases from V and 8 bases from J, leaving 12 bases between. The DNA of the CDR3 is TGTGCCAGCAGCTTGGGGGATTTAGGTACGCAGTATTTT. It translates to CASSLGDLGTQYF.

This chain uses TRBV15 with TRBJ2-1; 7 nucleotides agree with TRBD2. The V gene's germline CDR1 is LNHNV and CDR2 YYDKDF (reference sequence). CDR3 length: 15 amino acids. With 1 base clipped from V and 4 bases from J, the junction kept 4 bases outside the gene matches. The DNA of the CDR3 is TGTGCCACCAGCAGAGTTGGCGGGGGTTACAATGAGCAGTTCTTC. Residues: CATSRVGGGYNEQFF.

CDR3 DNA sequence: TGTGCCAGCAGCTTCCAGGGGGTAGCGGACACCGGGGAGCTGTTTTTT. The encoded protein is CASSFQGVADTGELFF. The rearrangement links TRBV7-6 to TRBJ2-2, with D perhaps matching TRBD1 (7 bases). V was shortened by 3 bases and J by 3 bases, with 14 bases between the two germline ends. The CDR3 is made up of 16 amino acids. From germline, CDR1 is SGHVS and CDR2 FNYEAQ.

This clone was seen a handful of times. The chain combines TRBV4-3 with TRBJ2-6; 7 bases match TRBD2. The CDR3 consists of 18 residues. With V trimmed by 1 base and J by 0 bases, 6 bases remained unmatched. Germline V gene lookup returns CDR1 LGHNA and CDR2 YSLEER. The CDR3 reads CASSQGDYKSSGANVLTF. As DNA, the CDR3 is TGCGCCAGCAGCCAAGGGGACTACAAGAGCTCTGGGGCCAACGTCCTGACTTTC.

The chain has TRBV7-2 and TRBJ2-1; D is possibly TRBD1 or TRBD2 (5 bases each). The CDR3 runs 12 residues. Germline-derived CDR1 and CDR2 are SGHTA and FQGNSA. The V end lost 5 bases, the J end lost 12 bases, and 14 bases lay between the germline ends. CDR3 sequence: CASSRTRDVQFF. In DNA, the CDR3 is TGTGCCAGCAGCCGGACCCGGGACGTGCAGTTCTTC.

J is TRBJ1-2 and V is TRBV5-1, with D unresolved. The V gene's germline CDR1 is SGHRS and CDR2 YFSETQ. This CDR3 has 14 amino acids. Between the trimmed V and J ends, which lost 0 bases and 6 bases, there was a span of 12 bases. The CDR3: CASSLGEGIDGYTF. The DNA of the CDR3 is TGCGCCAGCAGCTTGGGGGAAGGGATCGATGGCTACACCTTC. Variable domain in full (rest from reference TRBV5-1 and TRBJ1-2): KAGVTQTPRYLIKTRGQQVTLSCSPISGHRSVSWYQQTPGQGLQFLFEYFSETQRNKGNFPGRFSGRQFSNSRSEMNVSTLELGDSALYLCASSLGEGIDGYTFGSGTRLTVV.

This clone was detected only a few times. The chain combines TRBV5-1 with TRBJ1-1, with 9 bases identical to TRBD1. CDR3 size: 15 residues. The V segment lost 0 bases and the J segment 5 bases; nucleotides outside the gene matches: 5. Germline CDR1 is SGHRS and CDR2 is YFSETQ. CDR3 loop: CASSLGDREGTEAFF. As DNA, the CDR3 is TGCGCCAGCAGCTTGGGGGACAGGGAGGGTACTGAAGCTTTCTTT.

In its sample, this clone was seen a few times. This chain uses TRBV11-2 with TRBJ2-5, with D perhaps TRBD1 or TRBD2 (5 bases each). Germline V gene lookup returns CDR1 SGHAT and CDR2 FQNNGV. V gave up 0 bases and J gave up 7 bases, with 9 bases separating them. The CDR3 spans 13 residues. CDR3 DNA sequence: TGTGCCAGCAGCTTAGATGCAGGGACGACCCAGTACTTC. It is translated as CASSLDAGTTQYF.

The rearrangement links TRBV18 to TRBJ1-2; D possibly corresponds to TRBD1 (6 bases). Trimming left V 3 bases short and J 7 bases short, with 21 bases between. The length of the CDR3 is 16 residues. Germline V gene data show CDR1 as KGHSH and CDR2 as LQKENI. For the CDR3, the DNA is TGTGCCAGCTCACCCCCCGGCCCGGGGGGGGCCTTTGGCTACACCTTC. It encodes CASSPPGPGGAFGYTF.

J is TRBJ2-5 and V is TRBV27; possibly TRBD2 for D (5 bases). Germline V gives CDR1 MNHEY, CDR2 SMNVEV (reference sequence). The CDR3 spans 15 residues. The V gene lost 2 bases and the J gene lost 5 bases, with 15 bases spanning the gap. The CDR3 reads CASSLLSEWEETQYF. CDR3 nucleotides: TGTGCCAGCAGTTTACTCTCGGAGTGGGAGGAGACCCAGTACTTC.

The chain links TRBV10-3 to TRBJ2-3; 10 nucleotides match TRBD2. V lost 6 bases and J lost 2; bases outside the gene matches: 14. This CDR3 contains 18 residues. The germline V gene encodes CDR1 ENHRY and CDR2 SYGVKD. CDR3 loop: CAISPSGTSDLSTDTQYF. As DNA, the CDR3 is TGTGCCATCAGCCCATCCGGGACTAGCGATCTTTCCACAGATACGCAGTATTTT.

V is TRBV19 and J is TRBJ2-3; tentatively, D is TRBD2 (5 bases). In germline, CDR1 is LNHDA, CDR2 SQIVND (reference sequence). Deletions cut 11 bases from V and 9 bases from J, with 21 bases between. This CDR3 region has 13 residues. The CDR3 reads CACSGPVGETQYF. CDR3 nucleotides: TGTGCCTGCTCTGGGCCTGTTGGGGAGACGCAGTATTTT.

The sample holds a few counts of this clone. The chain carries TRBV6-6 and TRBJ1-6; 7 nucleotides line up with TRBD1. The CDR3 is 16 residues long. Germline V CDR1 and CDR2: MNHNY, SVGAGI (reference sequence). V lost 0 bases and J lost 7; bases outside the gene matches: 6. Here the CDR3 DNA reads TGTGCCAGCAGTTACTCGACAGGGACCTTGAATTCACCCCTCCACTTT. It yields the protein CASSYSTGTLNSPLHF.

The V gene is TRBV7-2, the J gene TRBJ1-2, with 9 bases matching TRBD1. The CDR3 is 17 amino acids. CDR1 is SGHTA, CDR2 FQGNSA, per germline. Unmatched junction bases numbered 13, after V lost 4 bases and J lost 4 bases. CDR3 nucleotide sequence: TGTGCCAGCAGCTATACCGCTAGAAGGACAGGGGCCTATGGCTACACCTTC. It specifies CASSYTARRTGAYGYTF.

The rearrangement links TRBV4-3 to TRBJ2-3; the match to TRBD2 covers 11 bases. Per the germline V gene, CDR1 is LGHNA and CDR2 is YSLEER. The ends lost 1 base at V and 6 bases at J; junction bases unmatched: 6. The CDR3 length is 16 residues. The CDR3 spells CASSQAASGGKDTQYF. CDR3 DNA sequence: TGCGCCAGCAGCCAAGCCGCTAGCGGGGGGAAGGATACGCAGTATTTT.

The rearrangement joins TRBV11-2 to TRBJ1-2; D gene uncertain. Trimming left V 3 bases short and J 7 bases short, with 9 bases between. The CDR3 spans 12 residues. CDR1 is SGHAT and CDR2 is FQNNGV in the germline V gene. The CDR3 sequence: CASSLQKGGYTF. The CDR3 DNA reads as TGTGCCAGCAGCTTGCAAAAAGGTGGCTACACCTTC.

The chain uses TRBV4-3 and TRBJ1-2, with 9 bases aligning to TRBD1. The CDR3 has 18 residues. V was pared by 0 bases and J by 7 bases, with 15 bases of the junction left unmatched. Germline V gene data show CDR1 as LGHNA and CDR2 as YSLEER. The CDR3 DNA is TGCGCCAGCAGCCAAGATTACTCGCCGGGCGGGACAGGGTTTGGCTACACCTTC. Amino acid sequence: CASSQDYSPGGTGFGYTF.

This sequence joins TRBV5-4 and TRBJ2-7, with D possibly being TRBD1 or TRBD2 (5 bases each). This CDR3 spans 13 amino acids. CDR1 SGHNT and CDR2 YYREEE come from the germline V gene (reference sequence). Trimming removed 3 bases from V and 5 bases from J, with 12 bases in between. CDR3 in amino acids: CASSWGSTDEQYF. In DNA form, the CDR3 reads TGTGCCAGCAGCTGGGGGAGTACGGACGAGCAGTACTTC.

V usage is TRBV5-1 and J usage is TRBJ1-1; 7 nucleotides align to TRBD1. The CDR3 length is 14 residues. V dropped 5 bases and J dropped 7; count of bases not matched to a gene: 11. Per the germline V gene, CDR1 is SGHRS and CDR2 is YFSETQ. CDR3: CASSSLTGEGEAFF. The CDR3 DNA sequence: TGCGCCAGCAGTTCACTAACAGGGGAGGGTGAAGCTTTCTTT.

CDR3 region: CASSLARASLLYGYTF. The CDR3 region has the DNA TGTGCCAGCAGCTTAGCGCGGGCATCGCTACTCTATGGCTACACCTTC. The chain uses TRBV7-9 and TRBJ1-2; D unresolved. Trimming took off 0 bases at V and 4 bases at J, with 15 bases between the two ends. Germline V gene data show CDR1 as SEHNR and CDR2 as FQNEAQ (reference sequence). The CDR3 loop spans 16 amino acids.

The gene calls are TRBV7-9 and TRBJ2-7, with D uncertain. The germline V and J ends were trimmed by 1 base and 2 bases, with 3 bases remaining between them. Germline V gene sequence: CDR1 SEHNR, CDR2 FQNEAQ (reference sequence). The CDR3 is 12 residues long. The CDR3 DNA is TGTGCCAGCAGCTTAGACGCCTACGAGCAGTACTTC. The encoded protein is CASSLDAYEQYF.

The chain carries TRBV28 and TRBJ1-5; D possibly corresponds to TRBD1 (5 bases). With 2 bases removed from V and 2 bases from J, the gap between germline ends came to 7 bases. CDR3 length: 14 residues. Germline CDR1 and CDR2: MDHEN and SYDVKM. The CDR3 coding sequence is TGTGCCAGCAGTTTAATGGGGGGCAATCAGCCCCAGCATTTT. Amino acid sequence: CASSLMGGNQPQHF.

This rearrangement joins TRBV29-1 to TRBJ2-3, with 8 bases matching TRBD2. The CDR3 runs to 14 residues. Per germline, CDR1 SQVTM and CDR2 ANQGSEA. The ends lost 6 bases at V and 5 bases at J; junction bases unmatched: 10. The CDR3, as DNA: TGCAGCGTCGCAACGGGGGGGCGGAGAGATACGCAGTATTTT. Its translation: CSVATGGRRDTQYF.

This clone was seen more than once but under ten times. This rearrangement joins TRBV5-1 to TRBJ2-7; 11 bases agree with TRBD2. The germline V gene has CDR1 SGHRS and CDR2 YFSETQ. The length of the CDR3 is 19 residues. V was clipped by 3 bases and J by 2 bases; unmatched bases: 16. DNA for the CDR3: TGCGCCAGCAGCTGGACATTCGAACTAGCGGGGGAGACCCCCTACGAGCAGTACTTC. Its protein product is CASSWTFELAGETPYEQYF.

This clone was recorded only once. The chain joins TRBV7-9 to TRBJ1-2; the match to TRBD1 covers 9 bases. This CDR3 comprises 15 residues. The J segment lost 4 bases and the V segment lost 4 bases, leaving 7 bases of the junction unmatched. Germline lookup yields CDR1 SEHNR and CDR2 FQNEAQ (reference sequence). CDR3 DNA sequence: TGTGCCAGCAGCTCTCCCGGGACAGGGTTCTATGGCTACACCTTC. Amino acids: CASSSPGTGFYGYTF.